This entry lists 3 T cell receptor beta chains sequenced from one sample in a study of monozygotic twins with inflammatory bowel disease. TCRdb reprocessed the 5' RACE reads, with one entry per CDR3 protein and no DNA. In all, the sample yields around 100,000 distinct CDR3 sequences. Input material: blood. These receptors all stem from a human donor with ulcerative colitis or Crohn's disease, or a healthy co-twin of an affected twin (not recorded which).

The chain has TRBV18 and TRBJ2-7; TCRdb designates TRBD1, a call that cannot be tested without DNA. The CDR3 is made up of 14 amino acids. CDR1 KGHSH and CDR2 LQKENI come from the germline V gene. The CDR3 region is CASSRDGGSYEQYF.

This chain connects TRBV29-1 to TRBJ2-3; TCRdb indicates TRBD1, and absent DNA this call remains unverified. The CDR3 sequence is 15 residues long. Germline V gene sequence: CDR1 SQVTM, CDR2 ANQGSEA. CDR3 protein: CSVELFGGATDTQYF.

CDR3 in amino acids: CASSPSAPGGRETQYF. The chain joins TRBV18 to TRBJ2-5; checking the TCRdb D call of TRBD1 is not possible without DNA. Per germline, CDR1 KGHSH and CDR2 LQKENI. The CDR3 length is 16 residues.